This entry describes one T cell receptor beta chain. Germline values: CDR1 SGHTA, CDR2 FQGNSA. The CDR3 covers 16 residues. J was trimmed by 6 bases and V by 3 bases; bases with no gene match: 6. The entry originates in a study of glioma-infiltrating T cells after dendritic cell vaccination. Study information: At biweekly intervals, patients got three intradermal dendritic cell vaccine injections.

Time point defined: after dendritic cell vaccination, including at tumor progression/relapse. PBMC were collected before vaccination, two weeks after the third vaccination, and at progression. Input was 1.5 to 2.5 ug genomic DNA, or all available if less. This table comes from immunoSEQ multiplex PCR, and its TCRdb copy is limited to in-frame clones, with some not included. The table records 60,000 or so clones, about 89% of them present only once. This clonotype was obtained from a human donor with glioblastoma. The genes are TRBV7-2 and TRBJ1-5; 12 bases map to TRBD1. The sequencing here drew on blood, taken after dendritic cell vaccination. The CDR3 reads CASSFLGTGGGQPQHF. CDR3 coding DNA: TGTGCCAGCAGCTTCCTCGGGACAGGGGGCGGTCAGCCCCAGCATTTT.